This entry concerns a single TCR beta chain. Its antigen is not identified. The patients sequenced had a carbamazepine-induced Stevens-Johnson syndrome or toxic epidermal necrolysis reaction. Peripheral blood was from CBZ-SJS/TEN patients: a few Han Chinese, 6 or 7 European. These data belong to a study of T cells in severe cutaneous drug reactions. Notes on the study in general: Blister cells averaged about 33% and PBMC 4% to 5% TRBV12-4 in carbamazepine-induced Stevens-Johnson syndrome or toxic epidermal necrolysis patients.

TCR subtype-specific primers in iRepertoire multiplex PCR prepared libraries for bulk and single-cell sequencing. TCRdb reprocessed the multiplex PCR reads and reports one entry per CDR3 protein, with no DNA. Its table lists around 6,000 distinct CDR3 sequences. The germline CDR1 and CDR2 sequences are LGHNA and YNFKEQ. CDR3 length: 20 residues. The specimen sequenced was PBMCs. The receptor comes from a human donor with a severe cutaneous adverse drug reaction. V usage is TRBV4-2 and J usage is TRBJ2-3; the TCRdb call, TRBD2, lacks DNA for checking. The CDR3 protein is CASSQLSGGQGSYSTDTQYF.